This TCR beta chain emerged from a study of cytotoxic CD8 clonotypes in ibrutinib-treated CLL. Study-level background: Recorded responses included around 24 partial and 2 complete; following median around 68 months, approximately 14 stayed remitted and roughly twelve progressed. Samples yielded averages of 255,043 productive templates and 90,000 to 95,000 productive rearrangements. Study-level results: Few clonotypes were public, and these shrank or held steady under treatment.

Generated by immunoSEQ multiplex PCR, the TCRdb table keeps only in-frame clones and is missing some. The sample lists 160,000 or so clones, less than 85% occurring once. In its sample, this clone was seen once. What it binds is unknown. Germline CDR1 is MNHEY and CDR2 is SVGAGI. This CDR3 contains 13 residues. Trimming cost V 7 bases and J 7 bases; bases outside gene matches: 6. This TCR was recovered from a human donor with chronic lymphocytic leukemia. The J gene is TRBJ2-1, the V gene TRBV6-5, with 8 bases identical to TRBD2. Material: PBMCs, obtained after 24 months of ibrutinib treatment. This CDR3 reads CASKGLGSNEQFF. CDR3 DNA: TGTGCCAGCAAGGGACTAGGGAGTAATGAGCAGTTCTTC.